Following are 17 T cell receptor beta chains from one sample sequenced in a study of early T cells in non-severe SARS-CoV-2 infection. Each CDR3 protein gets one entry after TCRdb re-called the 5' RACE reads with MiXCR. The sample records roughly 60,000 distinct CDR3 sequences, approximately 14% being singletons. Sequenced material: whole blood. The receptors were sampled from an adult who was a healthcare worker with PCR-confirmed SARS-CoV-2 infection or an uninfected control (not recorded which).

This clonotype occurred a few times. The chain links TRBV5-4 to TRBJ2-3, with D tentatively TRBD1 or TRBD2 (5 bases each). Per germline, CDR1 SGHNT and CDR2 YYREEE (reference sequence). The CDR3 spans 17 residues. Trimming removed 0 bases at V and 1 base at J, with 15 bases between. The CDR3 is CASSLEWDASGTDTQYF. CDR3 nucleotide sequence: TGTGCCAGCAGCTTGGAATGGGACGCCTCGGGCACAGATACGCAGTATTTT.

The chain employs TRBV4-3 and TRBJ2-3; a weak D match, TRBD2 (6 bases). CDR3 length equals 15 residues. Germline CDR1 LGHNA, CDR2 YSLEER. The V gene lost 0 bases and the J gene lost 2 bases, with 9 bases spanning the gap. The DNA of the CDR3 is TGCGCCAGCAGCCAAGATGCGGGGAACACAGATACGCAGTATTTT. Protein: CASSQDAGNTDTQYF.

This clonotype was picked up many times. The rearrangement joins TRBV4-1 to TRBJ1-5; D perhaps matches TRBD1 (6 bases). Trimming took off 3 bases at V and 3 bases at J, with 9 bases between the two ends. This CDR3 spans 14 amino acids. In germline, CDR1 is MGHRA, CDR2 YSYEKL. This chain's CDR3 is CASSQTGVNQPQHF. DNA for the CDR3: TGCGCCAGCAGCCAGACAGGCGTCAATCAGCCCCAGCATTTT.

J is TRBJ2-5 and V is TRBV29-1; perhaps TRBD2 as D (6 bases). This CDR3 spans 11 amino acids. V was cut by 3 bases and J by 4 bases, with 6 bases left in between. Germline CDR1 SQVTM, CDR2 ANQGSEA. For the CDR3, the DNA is TGCAGCGTTGAGGAGGGAGAGACCCAGTACTTC. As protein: CSVEEGETQYF. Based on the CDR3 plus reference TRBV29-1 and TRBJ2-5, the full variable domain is SAVISQKPSRDICQRGTSLTIQCQVDSQVTMMFWYRQQPGQSLTLIATANQGSEATYESGFVIDKFPISRPNLTFSTLTVSNMSPEDSSIYLCSVEEGETQYFGPGTRLLVL.

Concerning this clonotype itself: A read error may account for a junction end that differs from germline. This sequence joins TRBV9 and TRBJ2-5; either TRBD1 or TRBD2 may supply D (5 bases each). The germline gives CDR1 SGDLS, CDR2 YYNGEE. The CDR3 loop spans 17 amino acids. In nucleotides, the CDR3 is TGTGCCGGCAGCGTAGACCCGCCCGGGACCTCAAGGGAGACCCAGTACTTC. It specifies CAGSVDPPGTSRETQYF.

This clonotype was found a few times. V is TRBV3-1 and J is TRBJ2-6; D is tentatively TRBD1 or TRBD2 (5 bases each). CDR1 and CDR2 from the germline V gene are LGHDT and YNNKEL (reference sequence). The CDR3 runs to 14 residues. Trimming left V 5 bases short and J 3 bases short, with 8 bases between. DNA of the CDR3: TGTGCCAGCAGCGGGGACGTTGGGGCCAACGTCCTGACTTTC. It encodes CASSGDVGANVLTF. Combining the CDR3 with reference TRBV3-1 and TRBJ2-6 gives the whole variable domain DTAVSQTPKYLVTQMGNDKSIKCEQNLGHDTMYWYKQDSKKFLKIMFSYNNKELIINETVPNRFSPKSPDKAHLNLHINSLELGDSAVYFCASSGDVGANVLTFGAGSRLTVL.

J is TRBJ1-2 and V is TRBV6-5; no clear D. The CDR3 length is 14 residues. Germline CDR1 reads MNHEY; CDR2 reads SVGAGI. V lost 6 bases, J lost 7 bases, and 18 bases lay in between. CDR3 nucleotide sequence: TGTGCCAGCAGATTACCGGACCTGGGGAGTGGCTACACCTTC. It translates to CASRLPDLGSGYTF.

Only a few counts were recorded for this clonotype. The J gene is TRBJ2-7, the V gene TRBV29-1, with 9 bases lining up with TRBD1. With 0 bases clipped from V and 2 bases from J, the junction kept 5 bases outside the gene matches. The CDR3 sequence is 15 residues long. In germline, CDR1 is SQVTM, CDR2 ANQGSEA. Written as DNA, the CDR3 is TGCAGCGTTGAAGAGGTGACAGGGGGGCCCTACGAGCAGTACTTC. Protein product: CSVEEVTGGPYEQYF.

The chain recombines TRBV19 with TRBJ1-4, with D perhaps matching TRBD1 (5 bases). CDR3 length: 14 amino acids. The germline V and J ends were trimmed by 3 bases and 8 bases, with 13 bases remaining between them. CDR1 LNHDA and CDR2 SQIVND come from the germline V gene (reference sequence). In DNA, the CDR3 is TGTGCCAGTAGTATCCTTGGGGGTACCGAAAAACTGTTTTTT. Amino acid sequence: CASSILGGTEKLFF.

The CDR3: CSAMRGSTADTQYF. The CDR3 DNA is TGCAGTGCTATGCGGGGCAGTACCGCAGATACGCAGTATTTT. The chain links TRBV20-1 to TRBJ2-3, with a weak D call TRBD2 (6 bases). The CDR3 extends over 14 amino acids. With 4 bases removed from V and 4 bases from J, the gap between germline ends came to 15 bases. Germline CDR1 and CDR2: DFQATT and SNEGSKA (reference sequence).

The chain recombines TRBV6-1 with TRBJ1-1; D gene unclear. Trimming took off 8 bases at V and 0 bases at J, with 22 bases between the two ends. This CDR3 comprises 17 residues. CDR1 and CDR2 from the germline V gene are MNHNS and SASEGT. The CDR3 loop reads CASRRNHGFEVNTEAFF. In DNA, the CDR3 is TGTGCCAGCCGGCGTAATCATGGATTTGAGGTGAACACTGAAGCTTTCTTT.

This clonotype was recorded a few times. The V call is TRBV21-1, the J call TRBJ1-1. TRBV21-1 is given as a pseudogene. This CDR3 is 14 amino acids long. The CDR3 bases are TGTGCCAGCAGCAAAGCGGGCAGATACACTGAAGCTTTCTTT. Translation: CASSKAGRYTEAFF.

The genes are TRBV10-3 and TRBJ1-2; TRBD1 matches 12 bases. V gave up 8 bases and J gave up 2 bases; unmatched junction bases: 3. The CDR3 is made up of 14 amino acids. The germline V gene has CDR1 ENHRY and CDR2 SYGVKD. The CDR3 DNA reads TGTGCCATCTCCGGGACAGGGGGCAACTATGGCTACACCTTC. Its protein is CAISGTGGNYGYTF.

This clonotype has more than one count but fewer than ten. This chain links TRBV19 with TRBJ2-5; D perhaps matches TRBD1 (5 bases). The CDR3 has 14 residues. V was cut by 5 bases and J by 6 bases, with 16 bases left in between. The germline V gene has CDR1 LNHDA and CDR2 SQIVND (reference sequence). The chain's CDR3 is CASSPLTVVKTQYF. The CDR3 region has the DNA TGTGCCAGTAGTCCCTTGACAGTTGTGAAGACCCAGTACTTC.

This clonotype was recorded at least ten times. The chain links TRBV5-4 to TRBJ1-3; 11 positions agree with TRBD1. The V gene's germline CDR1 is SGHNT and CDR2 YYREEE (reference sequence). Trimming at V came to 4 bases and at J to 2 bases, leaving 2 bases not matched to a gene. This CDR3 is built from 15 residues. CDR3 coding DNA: TGTGCCAGCAGCGGACAGGGGGCGACTGGAAACACCATATATTTT. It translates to CASSGQGATGNTIYF.

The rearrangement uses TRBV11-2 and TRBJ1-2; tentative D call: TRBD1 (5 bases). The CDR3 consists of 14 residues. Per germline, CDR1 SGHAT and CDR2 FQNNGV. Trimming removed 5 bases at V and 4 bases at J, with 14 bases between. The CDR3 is CASSAQTVTYGYTF. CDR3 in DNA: TGTGCCAGCAGCGCCCAGACAGTAACCTATGGCTACACCTTC.

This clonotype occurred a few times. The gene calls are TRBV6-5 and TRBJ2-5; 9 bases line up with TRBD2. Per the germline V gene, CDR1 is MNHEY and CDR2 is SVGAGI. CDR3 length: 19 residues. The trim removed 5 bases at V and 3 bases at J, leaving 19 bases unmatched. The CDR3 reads CASSPRRYRSGGSKETQYF. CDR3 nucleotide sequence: TGTGCCAGCAGTCCCCGCCGGTATCGTAGCGGGGGTTCTAAAGAGACCCAGTACTTC.